This TCR beta chain was captured by sequencing in a study of technical replicates of blood from a few donors. This CDR3 comprises 16 residues. CDR1 is MGHRA and CDR2 is YSYEKL in the germline V gene. Trimming cost V 0 bases and J 2 bases; bases outside gene matches: 5. This clone was recorded once. Sequenced by immunoSEQ multiplex PCR; TCRdb stores in-frame clones only, minus some. Altogether about 80,000 clones are present, nearly 98% being singletons, with the ten largest covering approximately 0.14%. Sequencing used T cells isolated from PBMCs. The rearrangement links TRBV4-1 to TRBJ2-7, with TRBD1 matching over 9 bases. The receptor was isolated from a human donor in good health. As DNA, the CDR3 is TGCGCCAGCAGCCAAGATTTGGGGACAGGGCCCTACGAGCAGTACTTC. Amino acids: CASSQDLGTGPYEQYF.